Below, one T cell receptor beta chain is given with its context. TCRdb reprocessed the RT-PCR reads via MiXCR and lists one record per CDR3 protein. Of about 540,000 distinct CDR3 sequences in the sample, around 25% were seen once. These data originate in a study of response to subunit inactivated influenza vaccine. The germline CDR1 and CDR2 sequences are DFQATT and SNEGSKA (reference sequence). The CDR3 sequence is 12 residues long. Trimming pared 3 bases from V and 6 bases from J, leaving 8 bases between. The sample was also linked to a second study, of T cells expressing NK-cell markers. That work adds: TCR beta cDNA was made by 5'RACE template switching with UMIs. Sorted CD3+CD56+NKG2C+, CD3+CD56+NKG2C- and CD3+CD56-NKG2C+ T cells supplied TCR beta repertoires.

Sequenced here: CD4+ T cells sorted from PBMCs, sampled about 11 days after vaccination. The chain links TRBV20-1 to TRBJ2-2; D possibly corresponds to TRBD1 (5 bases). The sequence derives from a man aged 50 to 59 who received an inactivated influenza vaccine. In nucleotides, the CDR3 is TGCAGTGCTAGTAGGGGCCCCGGGGAGCTGTTTTTT. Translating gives CSASRGPGELFF.